Below are 19 T cell receptor beta chains sequenced from a single sample in a study of cytomegalovirus exposure and HLA in healthy donors. The PCR ran on 60 Vbeta and 13 Jbeta primers. Generated by immunoSEQ multiplex PCR, the TCRdb table keeps only in-frame clones and is missing some. The repertoire holds some 120,000 clones, approximately 80% seen once, with around 0.24% in the top ten. The sequenced sample consisted of PBMCs. The receptors shown here come from a man over 45 in good health and CMV-seronegative.

The V gene is TRBV9, the J gene TRBJ2-1; 9 bases are a match to TRBD2. After removal of 0 bases from V and 7 bases from J, the junction contained 5 bases not matched to a gene. The CDR3 has 15 amino acids. CDR1 SGDLS and CDR2 YYNGEE come from the germline V gene. CDR3 DNA sequence: TGTGCCAGCAGCGTAGTTCTAGCGGGGCTGAATGAGCAGTTCTTC. This gives the protein CASSVVLAGLNEQFF. The whole variable domain, remainder taken from reference TRBV9 and TRBJ2-1, is DSGVTQTPKHLITATGQRVTLRCSPRSGDLSVYWYQQSLDQGLQFLIQYYNGEERAKGNILERFSAQQFPDLHSELNLSSLELGDSALYFCASSVVLAGLNEQFFGPGTRLTVL.

Only a few counts were recorded for this clone. This CDR3 reads CASSISDRNTEAFF. The CDR3 bases are TGTGCCAGCAGCATCTCCGACAGGAACACTGAAGCTTTCTTT. The chain couples TRBV9 to TRBJ1-1, with a tentative D call TRBD1 (5 bases). The CDR3 runs to 14 residues. Trimming took off 4 bases at V and 1 base at J, with 11 bases between the two ends. Germline V gene data show CDR1 as SGDLS and CDR2 as YYNGEE.

The rearrangement uses TRBV6-1 and TRBJ2-4; the match to TRBD1 covers 10 bases. V shed 1 base and J 14 bases; nucleotides not matched to a gene: 8. Per the germline V gene, CDR1 is MNHNS and CDR2 is SASEGT. There are 14 residues in the CDR3. In DNA, the CDR3 is TGTGCCAGCAGTGAAGAGTACTTCGGGACAGGGGAGTACTTC. Translation: CASSEEYFGTGEYF.

The rearrangement links TRBV7-2 to TRBJ2-7; 7 bases fit TRBD2. This CDR3 region has 16 residues. CDR1 and CDR2 (germline): SGHTA, FQGNSA. V dropped 5 bases and J dropped 13; count of bases not matched to a gene: 23. CDR3 sequence (DNA): TGTGCCAGCAGCCCCCAGTCTTCCTTGGCGGGAGAACCGCTATACTTC. It codes for CASSPQSSLAGEPLYF.

The gene calls are TRBV28 and TRBJ1-2; 9 bases are a match to TRBD1. With V trimmed by 7 bases and J by 8 bases, 20 bases remained unmatched. The CDR3 extends over 17 amino acids. The V gene's germline CDR1 is MDHEN and CDR2 SYDVKM. CDR3 residues: CASTRRGTGPPGHGYTF. The CDR3 DNA is TGTGCCAGCACCCGGAGGGGGACAGGGCCCCCAGGACACGGCTACACCTTC.

The rearrangement uses TRBV4-3 and TRBJ1-4; TRBD1 matches at 8 bases. The CDR3 contains 17 residues. V shed 0 bases, J shed 10 bases, and the junction held 13 bases outside the gene matches. Germline V gene data show CDR1 as LGHNA and CDR2 as YSLEER. CDR3 sequence: CASSQDNIGQGWGKLFF. The CDR3 DNA reads as TGCGCCAGCAGCCAAGATAATATCGGACAGGGATGGGGAAAACTGTTTTTT.

This rearrangement joins TRBV30 to TRBJ2-7; 12 positions match TRBD2. The CDR3 runs 13 residues. Trimming at V came to 4 bases and at J to 4 bases, leaving 2 bases not matched to a gene. Germline V gene sequence: CDR1 GTSNPN, CDR2 SVGIG (reference sequence). The CDR3 is CAWTGLAGYEQYF. The CDR3 region has the DNA TGTGCCTGGACTGGACTAGCGGGATACGAGCAGTACTTC.

This clone was seen just once. This chain connects TRBV5-1 to TRBJ2-5, with D unresolved. Germline V gene lookup returns CDR1 SGHRS and CDR2 YFSETQ. The V gene lost 0 bases and the J gene lost 5 bases, with 5 bases spanning the gap. The CDR3 is 12 residues long. The CDR3 loop is CASSLAFETQYF. CDR3 sequence (DNA): TGCGCCAGCAGCTTGGCCTTTGAGACCCAGTACTTC.

This clone was counted between two and nine times. CDR3 residues: CASSYPEGVSDQPQHF. The CDR3 region has the DNA TGTGCCAGCAGTTACCCCGAAGGGGTGTCGGATCAGCCCCAGCATTTT. The chain links TRBV6-5 to TRBJ1-5, with D perhaps matching TRBD1 (5 bases). Germline assignment: CDR1 MNHEY and CDR2 SVGAGI. V was trimmed by 2 bases and J by 5 bases, leaving 16 bases between them. CDR3 length: 16 residues.

The chain employs TRBV19 and TRBJ1-4, with 7 positions matching TRBD1. V gave up 5 bases and J gave up 8 bases; unmatched junction bases: 5. The V gene's germline CDR1 is LNHDA and CDR2 SQIVND (reference sequence). The CDR3 runs to 13 residues. The CDR3 bases are TGTGCCAGTAGTCAGGGGGGAAACGAAAAACTGTTTTTT. It codes for CASSQGGNEKLFF. The full variable domain, completed using reference TRBV19 and TRBJ1-4, is DGGITQSPKYLFRKEGQNVTLSCEQNLNHDAMYWYRQDPGQGLRLIYYSQIVNDFQKGDIAEGYSVSREKKESFPLTVTSAQKNPTAFYLCASSQGGNEKLFFGSGTQLSVL.

The rearrangement joins TRBV4-3 to TRBJ1-1; D is ambiguous. This CDR3 is built from 13 residues. V was cut by 0 bases and J by 11 bases, with 13 bases left in between. Germline CDR1 LGHNA, CDR2 YSLEER. CDR3 in DNA: TGCGCCAGCAGCCAAGATCATGGCTTCTCCGCTTTCTTT. Translating gives CASSQDHGFSAFF.

This chain uses TRBV29-1 with TRBJ2-1; 8 nucleotides match TRBD1. Germline V lookup: CDR1 SQVTM, CDR2 ANQGSEA. There are 11 residues in the CDR3. J gave up 8 bases and V 8 bases, and 5 bases lay outside the gene matches. CDR3 DNA sequence: TGCAGCCCAGGGACAGGTCATGAGCAGTTCTTC. Translation gives CSPGTGHEQFF.

This chain links TRBV4-2 with TRBJ2-3; 13 positions agree with TRBD2. The germline gives CDR1 LGHNA, CDR2 YNFKEQ. The CDR3 extends over 18 amino acids. The trim removed 2 bases at V and 10 bases at J, leaving 15 bases unmatched. The CDR3 spells CASSQLRLAGGGARAQYF. The CDR3 nucleotides read TGTGCCAGCAGCCAACTCAGACTAGCGGGGGGCGGAGCGCGAGCGCAGTATTTT.

The chain employs TRBV6-5 and TRBJ2-2; 9 bases fit TRBD1. The length of the CDR3 is 15 residues. CDR1 MNHEY and CDR2 SVGAGI come from the germline V gene. V lost 4 bases, J lost 3 bases, and 3 bases stayed unmatched. This chain's CDR3 is CASSSGQGHTGELFF. The CDR3 DNA sequence: TGTGCCAGCAGTTCGGGACAGGGACACACCGGGGAGCTGTTTTTT.

This rearrangement joins TRBV19 to TRBJ1-2; TRBD1 aligns across 7 bases. Germline assignment: CDR1 LNHDA and CDR2 SQIVND (reference sequence). The CDR3 contains 15 residues. V shed 2 bases, J shed 3 bases, and the junction held 6 bases outside the gene matches. CDR3 in amino acids: CASSIRGQPDYGYTF. CDR3 in DNA: TGTGCCAGTAGTATAAGGGGACAGCCAGACTATGGCTACACCTTC.

This clone was recorded once. This sequence joins TRBV27 and TRBJ2-2; weak D call: TRBD1 (5 bases). V was trimmed by 3 bases and J by 4 bases, leaving 9 bases between them. Germline CDR1 reads MNHEY; CDR2 reads SMNVEV (reference sequence). CDR3 length equals 14 residues. The CDR3 nucleotides are TGTGCCAGCAGTTTGGGGCCTAGCACCGGGGAGCTGTTTTTT. Its translation is CASSLGPSTGELFF.

This chain joins TRBV7-8 and TRBJ2-2; TRBD2 might be the D (5 bases). The CDR3 covers 15 residues. From germline, CDR1 is SGHVS and CDR2 FQNEAQ. V dropped 3 bases and J dropped 1 base, with 9 bases sitting between them. CDR3 sequence: CASSFRRVNTGELFF. The CDR3 DNA reads as TGTGCCAGCAGCTTTCGGCGGGTGAACACCGGGGAGCTGTTTTTT. Full variable domain (missing parts from reference TRBV7-8 and TRBJ2-2): GAGVSQSPRYKVAKRGQDVALRCDPISGHVSLFWYQQALGQGPEFLTYFQNEAQLDKSGLPSDRFFAERPEGSVSTLKIQRTQQEDSAVYLCASSFRRVNTGELFFGEGSRLTVL.

This chain links TRBV7-3 with TRBJ1-1, with D tentatively TRBD1 (5 bases). Per the germline V gene, CDR1 is SGHTA and CDR2 is FQGTGA. CDR3 length: 13 amino acids. V lost 5 bases, J lost 4 bases, and 11 bases lay in between. The chain's CDR3 is CASSLRVGTEAFF. In DNA, the CDR3 is TGTGCCAGCAGCCTCAGGGTGGGCACTGAAGCTTTCTTT.

The CDR3 region has the DNA TGTGCCAGCAGTTTAGAAGCGGGTACCCAGCCCCAGCATTTT. Amino acids: CASSLEAGTQPQHF. V is TRBV28 and J is TRBJ1-5; no clear D gene. Germline V gene data show CDR1 as MDHEN and CDR2 as SYDVKM. This CDR3 contains 14 residues. The V end was cut by 2 bases, the J end by 7 bases, with 12 bases between.